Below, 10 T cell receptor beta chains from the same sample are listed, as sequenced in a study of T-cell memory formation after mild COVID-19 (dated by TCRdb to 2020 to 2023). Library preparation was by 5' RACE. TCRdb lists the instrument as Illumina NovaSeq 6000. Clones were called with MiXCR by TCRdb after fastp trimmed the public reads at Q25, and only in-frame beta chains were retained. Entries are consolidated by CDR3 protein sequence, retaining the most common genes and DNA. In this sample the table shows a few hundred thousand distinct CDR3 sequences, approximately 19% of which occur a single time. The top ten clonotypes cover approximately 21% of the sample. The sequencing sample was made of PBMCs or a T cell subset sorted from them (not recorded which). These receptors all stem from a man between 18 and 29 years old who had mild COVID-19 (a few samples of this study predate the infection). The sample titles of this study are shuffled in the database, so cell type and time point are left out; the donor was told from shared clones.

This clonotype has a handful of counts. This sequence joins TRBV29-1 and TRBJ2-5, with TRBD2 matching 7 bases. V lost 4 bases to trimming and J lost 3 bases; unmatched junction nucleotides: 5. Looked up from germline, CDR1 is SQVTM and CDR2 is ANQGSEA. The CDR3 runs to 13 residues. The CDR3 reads CSVAAGFKETQYF. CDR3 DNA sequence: TGCAGCGTTGCAGCGGGGTTCAAAGAGACCCAGTACTTC.

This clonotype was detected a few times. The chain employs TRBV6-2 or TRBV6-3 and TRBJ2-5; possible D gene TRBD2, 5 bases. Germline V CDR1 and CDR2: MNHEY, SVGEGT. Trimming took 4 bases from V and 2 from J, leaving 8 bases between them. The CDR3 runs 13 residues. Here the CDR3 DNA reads TGTGCCAGCAGTTCGGGGTATCAAGAGACCCAGTACTTC. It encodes CASSSGYQETQYF.

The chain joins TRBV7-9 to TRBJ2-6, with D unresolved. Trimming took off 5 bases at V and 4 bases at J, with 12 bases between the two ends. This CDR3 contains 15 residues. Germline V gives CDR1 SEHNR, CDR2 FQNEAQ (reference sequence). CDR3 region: CASSLSALGANVLTF. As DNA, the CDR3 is TGTGCCAGCAGCCTTAGTGCCTTAGGGGCCAACGTCCTGACTTTC.

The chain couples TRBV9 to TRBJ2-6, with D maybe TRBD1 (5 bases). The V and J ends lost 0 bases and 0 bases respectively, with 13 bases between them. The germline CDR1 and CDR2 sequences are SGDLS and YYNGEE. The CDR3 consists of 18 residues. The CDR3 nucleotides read TGTGCCAGCAGCGTAGCGGTAGGGGTTCTCTCTGGGGCCAACGTCCTGACTTTC. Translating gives CASSVAVGVLSGANVLTF.

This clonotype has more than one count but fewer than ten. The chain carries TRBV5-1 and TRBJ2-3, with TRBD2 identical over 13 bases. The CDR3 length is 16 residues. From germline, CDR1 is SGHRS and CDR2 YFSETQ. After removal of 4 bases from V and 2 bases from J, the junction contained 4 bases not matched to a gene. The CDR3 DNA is TGCGCCAGCAGCATCGGACTAGCGGGGGACACAGATACGCAGTATTTT. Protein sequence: CASSIGLAGDTDTQYF.

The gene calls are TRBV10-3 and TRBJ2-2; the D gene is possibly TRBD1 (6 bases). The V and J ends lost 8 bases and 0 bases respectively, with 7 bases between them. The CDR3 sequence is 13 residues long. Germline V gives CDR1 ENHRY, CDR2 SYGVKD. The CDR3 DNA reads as TGTGCCATCGGGACACCGAACACCGGGGAGCTGTTTTTT. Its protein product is CAIGTPNTGELFF.

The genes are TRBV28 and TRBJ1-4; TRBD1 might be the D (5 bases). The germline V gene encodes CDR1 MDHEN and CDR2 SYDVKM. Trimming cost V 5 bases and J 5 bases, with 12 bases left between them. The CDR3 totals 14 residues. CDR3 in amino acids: CASSAAGGNEKLFF. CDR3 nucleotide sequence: TGTGCCAGCAGTGCCGCGGGGGGGAATGAAAAACTGTTTTTT.

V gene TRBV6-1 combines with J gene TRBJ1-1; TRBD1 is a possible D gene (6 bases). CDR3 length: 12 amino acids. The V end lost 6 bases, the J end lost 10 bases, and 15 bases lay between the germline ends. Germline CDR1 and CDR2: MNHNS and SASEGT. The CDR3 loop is CASREQQGRAFF. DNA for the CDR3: TGTGCCAGCAGGGAACAACAGGGAAGAGCTTTCTTT.

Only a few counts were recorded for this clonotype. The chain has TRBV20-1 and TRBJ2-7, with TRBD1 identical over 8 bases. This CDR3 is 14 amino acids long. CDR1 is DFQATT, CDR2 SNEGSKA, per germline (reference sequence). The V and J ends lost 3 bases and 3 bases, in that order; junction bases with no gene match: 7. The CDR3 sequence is CSARAGGAGYEQYF. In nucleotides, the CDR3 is TGCAGTGCTAGGGCAGGGGGCGCAGGCTACGAGCAGTACTTC.

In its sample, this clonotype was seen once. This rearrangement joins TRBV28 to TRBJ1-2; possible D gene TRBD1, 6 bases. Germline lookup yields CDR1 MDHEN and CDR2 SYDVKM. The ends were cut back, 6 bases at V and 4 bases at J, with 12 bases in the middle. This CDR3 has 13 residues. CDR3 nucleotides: TGTGCCAGCAGGGAACAGGGAACCTATGGCTACACCTTC. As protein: CASREQGTYGYTF.